These 23 T cell receptor beta chains share one sample of origin, sequenced in a study of blood T cell repertoires in COVID-19. Repertoires were generated with immunoSEQ multiplex PCR, while TCRdb's copy carries only in-frame clones and drops some. Seen here are fewer than 250,000 clones, about 85% observed once, and the top ten hold 0.9% to 0.95%. Sequences were obtained from peripheral blood. The receptor source for this set is a man in his 60s with COVID-19, enrolled during active disease.

V and J are TRBV9 and TRBJ2-7; 7 bases are shared with TRBD2. The V gene's germline CDR1 is SGDLS and CDR2 YYNGEE. CDR3 length: 15 amino acids. J lost 2 bases, V lost 4 bases, and 9 bases had no gene match. Here the CDR3 reads CASSPPSGTTYEQYF. CDR3 nucleotide sequence: TGTGCCAGCAGCCCCCCAAGCGGGACCACCTACGAGCAGTACTTC.

V gene TRBV7-9 combines with J gene TRBJ2-2; maybe TRBD1 (5 bases). V dropped 9 bases and J dropped 6 bases, with 11 bases sitting between them. Germline CDR1 SEHNR, CDR2 FQNEAQ (reference sequence). CDR3 size: 12 residues. The CDR3 sequence: CASKGRSGELFF. In nucleotides, the CDR3 is TGTGCCAGTAAGGGGCGCTCCGGGGAGCTGTTTTTT. The variable domain in full, with the rest retrieved from reference TRBV7-9 and TRBJ2-2, is DTGVSQNPRHKITKRGQNVTFRCDPISEHNRLYWYRQTLGQGPEFLTYFQNEAQLEKSRLLSDRFSAERPKGSFSTLEIQRTEQGDSAMYLCASKGRSGELFFGEGSRLTVL.

This clone was recorded once. This chain connects TRBV27 to TRBJ2-1, with D tentatively TRBD1 (6 bases). The germline V gene has CDR1 MNHEY and CDR2 SMNVEV (reference sequence). This CDR3 region has 13 residues. Trimming took 8 bases from V and 10 from J, leaving 18 bases between them. DNA for the CDR3: TGTGCCAGCTCGGTTCAAGGGGGAAGGGAGCAGTTCTTC. This encodes CASSVQGGREQFF.

The rearrangement joins TRBV4-1 to TRBJ2-7; unclear D gene. Per germline, CDR1 MGHRA and CDR2 YSYEKL. The CDR3 sequence is 13 residues long. V lost 3 bases and J 6 bases, leaving 12 bases between the germline ends. CDR3 DNA: TGCGCCAGCAGCCAGGGTCTGGGCCTCGAGCAGTACTTC. Protein: CASSQGLGLEQYF.

The V and J genes are TRBV28 and TRBJ1-3; maybe TRBD1 (6 bases). The CDR3 runs 14 residues. CDR1 and CDR2 (germline): MDHEN, SYDVKM. V lost 8 bases and J lost 0, with 11 bases in between. CDR3 in DNA: TGTGCCAGCGGCCGCAGGGGCTCTGGAAACACCATATATTTT. Amino acid sequence: CASGRRGSGNTIYF.

With respect to this clone: The sample has other DNA sequences that encode this CDR3 too. The chain carries TRBV5-1 and TRBJ1-6; TRBD1 agrees at 10 bases. V dropped 4 bases and J dropped 8; count of bases not matched to a gene: 6. CDR1 is SGHRS, CDR2 YFSETQ, per germline. This CDR3 contains 15 residues. CDR3 nucleotide sequence: TGCGCCAGCAGCCTTACCGGGACAGGGGATTCACCCCTCCACTTT. Its translation: CASSLTGTGDSPLHF.

The chain is built from TRBV3-1 (or the pseudogene TRBV3-2) and TRBJ1-2; tentative D call: TRBD1 (6 bases). Trimming stripped 5 bases from V and 5 bases from J, with 12 bases between. The germline gives CDR1 LGHDT, CDR2 YNNKEL (reference sequence). The CDR3 sequence is 13 residues long. The CDR3 loop reads CASSERGGYGYTF. CDR3 sequence (DNA): TGTGCCAGCAGCGAGAGAGGGGGTTATGGCTACACCTTC.

This clone was picked up a small number of times. The sample contains more than one DNA sequence encoding this CDR3. The V call is TRBV27, the J call TRBJ1-5; 8 bases are a match to TRBD1. Germline V gene data show CDR1 as MNHEY and CDR2 as SMNVEV (reference sequence). After removal of 2 bases from V and 1 base from J, the junction contained 1 base not matched to a gene. This CDR3 has 15 amino acids. The DNA for the CDR3 is TGTGCCAGCAGTTTAGGACAGGGCAGCAATCAGCCCCAGCATTTT. It is translated as CASSLGQGSNQPQHF.

The rearrangement joins TRBV5-1 to TRBJ1-1; possibly TRBD1 for D (5 bases). Trimming took 0 bases from V and 5 from J, leaving 14 bases between them. The CDR3 runs to 15 residues. The germline V gene encodes CDR1 SGHRS and CDR2 YFSETQ. In nucleotides, the CDR3 is TGCGCCAGCAGCTTGGAGCAGGGAGGGAGGACTGAAGCTTTCTTT. Translation gives CASSLEQGGRTEAFF.

The chain employs TRBV5-1 and TRBJ2-7; TRBD2 matches at 16 bases. Looked up from germline, CDR1 is SGHRS and CDR2 is YFSETQ. CDR3 size: 14 residues. With 4 bases clipped from V and 7 bases from J, the junction kept 2 bases outside the gene matches. The CDR3 spells CASSQGLAGGEQYF. CDR3 nucleotides: TGCGCCAGCAGCCAGGGACTAGCGGGAGGGGAGCAGTACTTC.

V gene TRBV29-1 combines with J gene TRBJ1-1; 8 bases are a match to TRBD1. Per germline, CDR1 SQVTM and CDR2 ANQGSEA. CDR3 length equals 12 residues. V lost 7 bases and J lost 5; bases outside the gene matches: 6. The CDR3 region has the DNA TGCAGCGGAAACAACAGGGGGACTGAAGCTTTCTTT. Its protein product is CSGNNRGTEAFF.

The V gene is TRBV15, the J gene TRBJ2-7; tentative D call: TRBD1 (7 bases). CDR3 length: 15 residues. Germline CDR1 LNHNV, CDR2 YYDKDF (reference sequence). The V gene lost 5 bases and the J gene lost 0 bases, with 14 bases spanning the gap. CDR3 in amino acids: CATSGGTASSYEQYF. CDR3 nucleotides: TGTGCCACCAGCGGAGGGACAGCGAGCTCCTACGAGCAGTACTTC.

The chain is built from TRBV25-1 and TRBJ2-7; D is possibly TRBD2 (5 bases). V was clipped by 8 bases and J by 1 base, with 9 bases between them. The CDR3 runs to 12 residues. Looked up from germline, CDR1 is MGHDK and CDR2 is SYGVNS. The CDR3 DNA reads TGTGCCAGCTTAGCGAGATCCTACGAGCAGTACTTC. The encoded protein is CASLARSYEQYF.

The V and J genes are TRBV6-5 and TRBJ2-5; maybe TRBD1 (5 bases). The V gene's germline CDR1 is MNHEY and CDR2 SVGAGI. Trimming left V 0 bases short and J 5 bases short, with 13 bases between. The CDR3 covers 15 residues. The CDR3 is CASSYSITGRETQYF. Here the CDR3 DNA reads TGTGCCAGCAGTTACTCGATAACAGGAAGGGAGACCCAGTACTTC.

This clone occurred once. CDR3 DNA: TGTGCCAGCAGCACCGCCCACTCGGGAACGGTGAACACTGAAGCTTTCTTT. Amino acids: CASSTAHSGTVNTEAFF. V gene TRBV27 combines with J gene TRBJ1-1; D unclear. The germline CDR1 and CDR2 sequences are MNHEY and SMNVEV (reference sequence). Trimming removed 6 bases at V and 0 bases at J, with 20 bases between. This CDR3 is 17 amino acids long.

This chain uses TRBV30 with TRBJ1-1; perhaps TRBD1 as D (5 bases). Trimming pared 3 bases from V and 11 bases from J, leaving 16 bases between. The CDR3 sequence is 12 residues long. CDR1 and CDR2 (germline): GTSNPN, SVGIG (reference sequence). The CDR3 DNA is TGTGCCTGGAGGGCGGGACGTCGTGAGGCTTTCTTT. It specifies CAWRAGRREAFF.

The rearrangement joins TRBV2 to TRBJ2-7; D might be TRBD1 (5 bases). The CDR3 has 13 residues. Germline lookup yields CDR1 SNHLY and CDR2 FYNNEI. The V gene lost 4 bases and the J gene lost 6 bases, with 13 bases spanning the gap. The CDR3 sequence is CASSVWGTGEQYF. CDR3 DNA: TGTGCCAGCAGTGTGTGGGGAACAGGCGAGCAGTACTTC.

The chain recombines TRBV6-2 or TRBV6-3 with TRBJ2-7, with D uncertain. Germline values: CDR1 MNHEY, CDR2 SVGEGT. CDR3 length: 15 amino acids. Trimming cost V 0 bases and J 4 bases, with 13 bases left between them. CDR3 DNA: TGTGCCAGCAGTTACTCGTTCAGATTGAATTACGAGCAGTACTTC. Its translation: CASSYSFRLNYEQYF.

This chain uses TRBV5-1 with TRBJ2-7, with D possibly being TRBD2 (5 bases). The CDR3 consists of 15 residues. V lost 0 bases, J lost 1 base, and 11 bases lay in between. The germline V gene encodes CDR1 SGHRS and CDR2 YFSETQ. The CDR3: CASSLEQRRSYEQYF. CDR3 in DNA: TGCGCCAGCAGCTTGGAGCAGCGGCGATCCTACGAGCAGTACTTC.

The rearrangement links TRBV5-1 to TRBJ1-1; TRBD1 matches 8 bases. V trimming: 4 bases; J trimming: 1 base; junction bases outside the gene matches: 9. The length of the CDR3 is 16 residues. Germline CDR1 SGHRS, CDR2 YFSETQ. CDR3 DNA sequence: TGCGCCAGCAGCATACACCCCACAGGGGGGAACACTGAAGCTTTCTTT. Its translation: CASSIHPTGGNTEAFF.

The chain joins TRBV30 to TRBJ1-3; D gene uncertain. V was clipped by 0 bases and J by 4 bases, with 7 bases between them. Per germline, CDR1 GTSNPN and CDR2 SVGIG (reference sequence). There are 13 residues in the CDR3. The CDR3 loop reads CAWSVQSGNTIYF. CDR3 DNA sequence: TGTGCCTGGAGTGTACAGTCGGGAAACACCATATATTTT.

The V gene is TRBV7-3, the J gene TRBJ1-1; D is possibly TRBD1 (6 bases). Germline V lookup: CDR1 SGHTA, CDR2 FQGTGA. The V gene lost 4 bases and the J gene lost 0 bases, with 18 bases spanning the gap. The CDR3 length is 17 residues. The CDR3 DNA follows: TGTGCCAGCAGCTCACCGGCACAGGGAGTTCTGAACACTGAAGCTTTCTTT. Amino acid sequence: CASSSPAQGVLNTEAFF.

This clone has a handful of counts. The rearrangement links TRBV3-1 (or the pseudogene TRBV3-2) to TRBJ1-1, with unresolved D. V shed 0 bases and J shed 5 bases, with 19 bases lying between them. The CDR3 extends over 17 amino acids. Germline CDR1 reads LGHDT; CDR2 reads YNNKEL (reference sequence). The CDR3 protein is CASSQDRIWRPGTEAFF. The CDR3 DNA sequence: TGTGCCAGCAGCCAAGATCGGATCTGGAGACCTGGGACTGAAGCTTTCTTT.